This TCR beta chain is from a study of tumor and adjacent non-tumor tissue in lung cancer. Across the study: Each sample yielded around 4 million productive TCRbeta reads on average. General observations from the study: In normal lung, the top 100 clones were significantly more dominant than in tumor. Higher tumor TCR diversity was associated with shorter survival.

With regard to this clonotype: What it binds is unknown. One junction end does not reproduce the germline sequence, and a read error may be involved.

TCRbeta libraries were built with three rounds of nested PCR, modified from ARM-PCR. TCRdb reanalysed the multiplex PCR reads using MiXCR and keeps one entry per CDR3 protein. The sample lists about 81,000 distinct CDR3 sequences, over 60% seen once, with around 10% in the top ten. Germline V lookup: CDR1 GTSNPN, CDR2 SVGIG (reference sequence). The CDR3 covers 14 residues. This sample's RNA came from whole unsorted tissue. The gene calls are TRBV30 and TRBJ1-2; D call uncertain. The source of this sequence is a woman aged 35 to 49 with non-small cell lung cancer. Input material: lung tumor tissue. The CDR3 protein is CAWRSVSSVMGYSF. In DNA form, the CDR3 reads TGTGCCTGGAGGAGCGTCTCGAGCGTCATGGGCTACAGCTTC.